This T cell receptor (beta chain) was observed in a study of chemoradiotherapy in HPV16-positive cancers. Findings and limits, study-wide: Candidate HPV-specific clones and E7-related TCR motifs grew in tumor during treatment. HPV-specific T cells were functionally defined from only a couple of HPV16-positive patients. Better recurrence-free survival went with HPV-responsive T-cell expansion in HPV16-positive patients.

The table came from immunoSEQ multiplex PCR; TCRdb's copy has only in-frame clones and leaves some out. This sample yields over 10,000 clones, of which roughly 89% are seen a single time; roughly 22% belongs to the top ten. This clone showed up just once. What it binds is not known. Samples were taken several times over chemoradiotherapy. J lost 2 bases, V lost 3 bases, and 3 bases had no gene match. The CDR3 extends over 15 amino acids. Germline V lookup: CDR1 MRHNA, CDR2 SNTAGT. The chain joins TRBV6-4 to TRBJ2-3; 9 nucleotides align to TRBD2. The TCR was taken from a human donor with HPV-associated anogenital cancer. This specimen consisted of blood, obtained from a patient who underwent chemoradiotherapy. The CDR3 DNA follows: TGTGCCAGCAGTGAGCGGGAGGGCCACACAGATACGCAGTATTTT. Residues: CASSEREGHTDTQYF.